The 21 T cell receptor beta chains below were found in one sample sequenced in a study of cytomegalovirus exposure and HLA in healthy donors. Primers for the PCR totalled 60 Vbeta and 13 Jbeta. Clones were read by immunoSEQ multiplex PCR, and TCRdb kept only the in-frame ones, dropping some. The sample has just over 150,000 clones, approximately 70% seen once. The material sequenced was PBMCs. These receptors originate from a man in his forties in good health and CMV-seropositive.

This chain joins TRBV29-1 and TRBJ2-1; tentatively, D is TRBD1 (6 bases). Germline CDR1 SQVTM, CDR2 ANQGSEA. The CDR3 has 14 residues. Trimming took 4 bases from V and 4 from J, leaving 14 bases between them. CDR3 in amino acids: CSVGRGQPYNEQFF. Here the CDR3 DNA reads TGCAGCGTTGGAAGGGGACAACCTTACAATGAGCAGTTCTTC.

This clone was seen more than once but under ten times. Here the CDR3 reads CASSHTDTQYF. In DNA, the CDR3 is TGCGCCAGCAGCCACACAGATACGCAGTATTTT. This sequence joins TRBV5-1 and TRBJ2-3; D not certain. The CDR3 runs 11 residues. Germline V gives CDR1 SGHRS, CDR2 YFSETQ. V was clipped by 4 bases and J by 2 bases, with 2 bases between them.

This clone was counted a few times. This sequence joins TRBV5-1 and TRBJ2-1; 9 nucleotides align to TRBD2. J was trimmed by 8 bases and V by 4 bases; bases with no gene match: 4. Germline lookup yields CDR1 SGHRS and CDR2 YFSETQ. The CDR3 runs to 13 residues. Written as DNA, the CDR3 is TGCGCCAGCAGCGAGCTAGCGGGGTATGAGCAGTTCTTC. It translates to CASSELAGYEQFF.

This clone was seen a few times. The gene calls are TRBV27 and TRBJ1-2, with D possibly matching TRBD1 (5 bases). V lost 5 bases to trimming and J lost 2 bases, with 9 bases between them. This CDR3 contains 13 residues. Germline lookup yields CDR1 MNHEY and CDR2 SMNVEV (reference sequence). The CDR3 bases are TGTGCCAGCAGTAGGACACCGAACTATGGCTACACCTTC. Encoded protein: CASSRTPNYGYTF.

This sequence joins TRBV9 and TRBJ2-1; a possible D gene is TRBD1 (7 bases). CDR1 and CDR2 (germline): SGDLS, YYNGEE. The CDR3 is made up of 15 amino acids. Trimming removed 5 bases at V and 5 bases at J, with 17 bases between. The chain's CDR3 is CASRGRGQTDNEQFF. Written as DNA, the CDR3 is TGTGCCAGCAGGGGGCGGGGACAGACCGACAATGAGCAGTTCTTC.

The chain recombines TRBV27 with TRBJ1-5; tentative D call: TRBD1 (5 bases). Trimming left V 8 bases short and J 0 bases short, with 11 bases between. The CDR3 contains 14 residues. CDR1 MNHEY and CDR2 SMNVEV come from the germline V gene (reference sequence). CDR3 residues: CASGTGYSNQPQHF. As DNA, the CDR3 is TGTGCCAGCGGTACAGGTTATAGCAATCAGCCCCAGCATTTT.

This clone was found once. The CDR3 DNA reads as TGCGCCAGCAGCCAAGATACAGGGCGCAACGAGCAGTACTTC. This gives the protein CASSQDTGRNEQYF. This chain connects TRBV4-3 to TRBJ2-7; the D gene is possibly TRBD1 (6 bases). Deletions cut 0 bases from V and 5 bases from J, with 11 bases between. The CDR3 has 14 residues. Looked up from germline, CDR1 is LGHNA and CDR2 is YSLEER.

The CDR3: CASGLEGGRTEAFF. In nucleotides, the CDR3 is TGTGCTAGTGGTTTGGAAGGGGGCCGCACTGAAGCTTTCTTT. V gene TRBV12-5 combines with J gene TRBJ1-1; 7 nucleotides agree with TRBD1. After removal of 1 base from V and 4 bases from J, the junction contained 3 bases not matched to a gene. Germline V lookup: CDR1 LGHNT, CDR2 FRNRAP. The CDR3 has 14 amino acids.

The chain couples TRBV6-5 to TRBJ1-2; TRBD1 agrees at 8 bases. The CDR3 is 15 amino acids. V lost 5 bases and J lost 2; bases outside the gene matches: 7. Germline CDR1 and CDR2: MNHEY and SVGAGI. CDR3 residues: CASSVSRGQNYGYTF. The CDR3 DNA reads as TGTGCCAGCAGTGTAAGCAGGGGGCAGAACTATGGCTACACCTTC.

The rearrangement links TRBV27 to TRBJ2-7, with 9 bases fitting TRBD1. The J segment lost 7 bases and the V segment lost 3 bases, leaving 4 bases of the junction unmatched. The germline V gene has CDR1 MNHEY and CDR2 SMNVEV (reference sequence). The CDR3 contains 13 residues. The DNA for the CDR3 is TGTGCCAGCAGTTTCGACAGGGGGGGTGAGCAGTACTTC. Its translation is CASSFDRGGEQYF.

As to this clone: The junction departs from the called germline gene at one end, perhaps through a read error. The chain employs TRBV15 and TRBJ1-2; D gene ambiguous. The CDR3 consists of 12 residues. CDR1 is LNHNV and CDR2 is YYDKDF in the germline V gene (reference sequence). CDR3 DNA: TGTGCCACCAGCAGGGATGACTATGGCTGCACCTTC. It translates to CATSRDDYGCTF. The variable domain in full, completed from reference TRBV15 and TRBJ1-2, reads DAMVIQNPRYQVTQFGKPVTLSCSQTLNHNVMYWYQQKSSQAPKLLFHYYDKDFNNEADTPDNFQSRRPNTSFCFLDIRSPGLGDTAMYLCATSRDDYGCTFGSGTRLTVV.

V gene TRBV7-6 combines with J gene TRBJ2-7, with 9 nucleotides matching TRBD1. The CDR3 covers 13 residues. J was trimmed by 6 bases and V by 5 bases; bases with no gene match: 5. CDR1 and CDR2 (germline): SGHVS, FNYEAQ. The CDR3: CASSRDRVFEQYF. DNA for the CDR3: TGTGCCAGCAGCCGGGACAGGGTTTTCGAGCAGTACTTC.

This clone was counted only a few times. The V and J genes are TRBV6-5 and TRBJ2-7, with a tentative D call TRBD1 (6 bases). The CDR3 sequence is 14 residues long. V gave up 2 bases and J gave up 1 base, with 9 bases separating them. Per the germline V gene, CDR1 is MNHEY and CDR2 is SVGAGI. CDR3 sequence reads: CASSYATGSYEQYF. The CDR3, as DNA: TGTGCCAGCAGTTACGCTACAGGGTCCTACGAGCAGTACTTC.

This sequence joins TRBV12-5 and TRBJ1-2; 8 bases match TRBD1. V lost 7 bases to trimming and J lost 6 bases; unmatched junction nucleotides: 7. Germline V lookup: CDR1 LGHNT, CDR2 FRNRAP. The CDR3 covers 13 residues. The CDR3 DNA sequence: TGTGCTAGTGACCCGACAGGGGTTAATGGCTACACCTTC. Translating gives CASDPTGVNGYTF.

The genes are TRBV25-1 and TRBJ1-4; maybe TRBD1 (6 bases). The CDR3 totals 14 residues. CDR1 and CDR2 from the germline V gene are MGHDK and SYGVNS. Trimming cost V 3 bases and J 3 bases, with 8 bases left between them. The CDR3 DNA is TGTGCCAGCAGTGATGGGACACCTAATGAAAAACTGTTTTTT. Protein sequence: CASSDGTPNEKLFF.

The chain is built from TRBV5-1 and TRBJ2-7; 8 positions match TRBD2. The CDR3 spans 14 residues. In germline, CDR1 is SGHRS, CDR2 YFSETQ. The V and J ends lost 0 bases and 6 bases, in that order; junction bases with no gene match: 5. CDR3 DNA sequence: TGCGCCAGCAGCTTGGGCGACGCGGGGGGCGAGCAGTACTTC. Protein sequence: CASSLGDAGGEQYF.

V and J are TRBV4-3 and TRBJ2-1; a weak D match, TRBD1 (6 bases). V lost 0 bases to trimming and J lost 3 bases, with 12 bases between them. The CDR3 runs 16 residues. Germline V lookup: CDR1 LGHNA, CDR2 YSLEER. DNA of the CDR3: TGCGCCAGCAGCCAAGAGGAACAGGGTCTCTACAATGAGCAGTTCTTC. Protein sequence: CASSQEEQGLYNEQFF.

This clone has only one observation. The chain carries TRBV4-1 and TRBJ1-5, with D perhaps matching TRBD1 (5 bases). V lost 2 bases and J 6 bases, leaving 8 bases between the germline ends. This CDR3 has 13 amino acids. Germline assignment: CDR1 MGHRA and CDR2 YSYEKL. CDR3 DNA: TGCGCCAGCAGCCAACAGGGTCCTCAGCCCCAGCATTTT. Protein product: CASSQQGPQPQHF.

The rearrangement uses TRBV7-8 and TRBJ2-5; D remains unclear. V gave up 0 bases and J gave up 0 bases, with 11 bases separating them. The CDR3 length is 16 residues. Looked up from germline, CDR1 is SGHVS and CDR2 is FQNEAQ. DNA for the CDR3: TGTGCCAGCAGCTTAGCGGCGGTCCCGTACCAAGAGACCCAGTACTTC. Its translation: CASSLAAVPYQETQYF.

The chain couples TRBV5-1 to TRBJ1-1, with a weak D call TRBD1 (5 bases). Trimming cost V 3 bases and J 4 bases, with 16 bases left between them. Germline V gene sequence: CDR1 SGHRS, CDR2 YFSETQ. CDR3 length: 15 amino acids. CDR3: CASSWAGGFGTEAFF. The CDR3 nucleotides are TGCGCCAGCAGCTGGGCGGGGGGGTTCGGCACTGAAGCTTTCTTT. The variable domain in full, completed from reference TRBV5-1 and TRBJ1-1, reads KAGVTQTPRYLIKTRGQQVTLSCSPISGHRSVSWYQQTPGQGLQFLFEYFSETQRNKGNFPGRFSGRQFSNSRSEMNVSTLELGDSALYLCASSWAGGFGTEAFFGQGTRLTVV.

Note on this clone: The sample has other DNA sequences that encode this CDR3 too. The chain is built from TRBV27 and TRBJ1-5; D unclear. Trimming removed 1 base from V and 0 bases from J, with 7 bases in between. Per germline, CDR1 MNHEY and CDR2 SMNVEV (reference sequence). The CDR3 extends over 15 amino acids. The CDR3 DNA reads as TGTGCCAGCAGTTTATTGGCTGGTAGCAATCAGCCCCAGCATTTT. Its translation: CASSLLAGSNQPQHF.